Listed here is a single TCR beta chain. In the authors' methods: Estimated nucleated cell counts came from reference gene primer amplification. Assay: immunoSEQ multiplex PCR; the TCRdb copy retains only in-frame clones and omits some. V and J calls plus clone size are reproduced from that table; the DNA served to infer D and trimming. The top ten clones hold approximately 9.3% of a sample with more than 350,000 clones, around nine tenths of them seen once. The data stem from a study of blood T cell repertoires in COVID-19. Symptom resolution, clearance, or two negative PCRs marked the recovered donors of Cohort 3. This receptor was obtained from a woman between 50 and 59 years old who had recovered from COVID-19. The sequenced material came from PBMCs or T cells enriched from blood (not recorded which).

The CDR3 DNA is TGTGCCAGCTCACCAGCCGGGACAGGGGCGTTTGAAGCTTTCTTT. It encodes CASSPAGTGAFEAFF. J is TRBJ1-1 and V is TRBV18, with 10 bases identical to TRBD1. Per germline, CDR1 KGHSH and CDR2 LQKENI. Unmatched junction bases numbered 7, after V lost 2 bases and J lost 7 bases. CDR3 length: 15 residues.